This is a list of T cell receptor beta chains from one sample in a study of T cell responses to AZD1222 COVID-19 vaccine. The table came from immunoSEQ multiplex PCR; TCRdb's copy has only in-frame clones and leaves some out. In the table there are approximately 210,000 clones, less than 95% of which are singletons. Specimen: peripheral blood, collected 28 days after the second dose of the MenACWY control vaccine. The receptors come from an adult who received the MenACWY meningococcal vaccine as a control. Both conserved end residues are part of each CDR3. The order of the fields is CDR3 DNA, CDR3 protein, D gene, V gene, clone size, J gene. A D gene is named only where the DNA matches it firmly. The listing skips clone size in some rows; elsewhere it reads once, few, many or a size class.

CDR3nt: TGCGCCAGCAGCTTGGTGGCAGGGTTGATAGGGACCACTGAAGCTTTCTTT
CDR3aa: CASSLVAGLIGTTEAFF
d_gene: -
v_gene: TRBV5-1
abundance: once
j_gene: TRBJ1-1

CDR3nt: TGTGCCAGCAGCCAGGAGGGAGGAATGAACACTGAAGCTTTCTTT
CDR3aa: CASSQEGGMNTEAFF
d_gene: -
v_gene: TRBV3-1/TRBV3-2
abundance: -
j_gene: TRBJ1-1

CDR3nt: TGTGCCAGCAGTTTTGATTCACCCCTCCACTTT
CDR3aa: CASSFDSPLHF
d_gene: -
v_gene: TRBV28
abundance: -
j_gene: TRBJ1-6

CDR3nt: TGTGCCTGGCGCGGGGGGCGCCACGAGCAGTACTTC
CDR3aa: CAWRGGRHEQYF
d_gene: TRBD2
v_gene: TRBV30
abundance: -
j_gene: TRBJ2-7

CDR3nt: TGTGCCAGCGGTGTGACTAGCGGGAGAACCTACGAGCAGTACTTC
CDR3aa: CASGVTSGRTYEQYF
d_gene: TRBD2
v_gene: TRBV3-1/TRBV3-2
abundance: once
j_gene: TRBJ2-7

CDR3nt: TGTGCCATCAGTGGGGATTGGCAGGGGGGGACTGAAGCTTTCTTT
CDR3aa: CAISGDWQGGTEAFF
d_gene: TRBD1
v_gene: TRBV10-3
abundance: -
j_gene: TRBJ1-1

CDR3nt: TGTGCCAGCAGCGCAACCTCAGGGGCGGATCAGCCCCAGCATTTT
CDR3aa: CASSATSGADQPQHF
d_gene: -
v_gene: TRBV9
abundance: -
j_gene: TRBJ1-5

CDR3nt: TGTGCCAGCAGCGTCCTTACAACGGGCAATGAGCAGTTCTTC
CDR3aa: CASSVLTTGNEQFF
d_gene: -
v_gene: TRBV9
abundance: -
j_gene: TRBJ2-1

CDR3nt: TGTGCCAGCTCACCACCCTTATCTAGCGCAGATACGCAGTATTTT
CDR3aa: CASSPPLSSADTQYF
d_gene: -
v_gene: TRBV18
abundance: -
j_gene: TRBJ2-3

CDR3nt: TGTGCCAGCAGTGCCTTTCAAGGGGGCGACCCCTACAATGAGCAGTTCTTC
CDR3aa: CASSAFQGGDPYNEQFF
d_gene: TRBD1
v_gene: TRBV6-1
abundance: once
j_gene: TRBJ2-1

CDR3nt: TGCGCCAGCAGCTTGGGGACTAGCGGTACAACCTACAATGAGCAGTTCTTC
CDR3aa: CASSLGTSGTTYNEQFF
d_gene: TRBD2
v_gene: TRBV5-1
abundance: -
j_gene: TRBJ2-1

CDR3nt: TGCGCCAGCAGGGGACACTCGGGAGAGCAGTACTTC
CDR3aa: CASRGHSGEQYF
d_gene: -
v_gene: TRBV5-1
abundance: once
j_gene: TRBJ2-7

CDR3nt: TGTGCCAGCAGCCTACACCGCCCTTACAGGGATCGCAACATTCAGTACTTC
CDR3aa: CASSLHRPYRDRNIQYF
d_gene: -
v_gene: TRBV7-8
abundance: -
j_gene: TRBJ2-4

CDR3nt: TGTGCCACCAGTGACATTTCCCAGGCGGGTAGCGGGAGCCCGATTACGCAGTATTTT
CDR3aa: CATSDISQAGSGSPITQYF
d_gene: TRBD2
v_gene: TRBV24-1
abundance: -
j_gene: TRBJ2-3

CDR3nt: TGTGCCAGCAGCTTGGGACTAGCGATCTACAATGAGCAGTTCTTC
CDR3aa: CASSLGLAIYNEQFF
d_gene: TRBD2
v_gene: TRBV7-2
abundance: once
j_gene: TRBJ2-1

CDR3nt: TGTGCCAGCAGCTTAATGCAGGTCGTAGACACTGAAGCTTTCTTT
CDR3aa: CASSLMQVVDTEAFF
d_gene: -
v_gene: TRBV7-9
abundance: -
j_gene: TRBJ1-1

CDR3nt: TGTGCCACCAGTGATCCCGGGAGCGCCTACGAGCAGTACTTC
CDR3aa: CATSDPGSAYEQYF
d_gene: -
v_gene: TRBV24-1
abundance: -
j_gene: TRBJ2-7

CDR3nt: TGTGCCACAAGGACAGTTATTAAGAACACTGAAGCTTTCTTT
CDR3aa: CATRTVIKNTEAFF
d_gene: -
v_gene: TRBV6-5
abundance: -
j_gene: TRBJ1-1

CDR3nt: TGCGCCAGCAGCTTGGGGGGTGCTGGAAACACCATATATTTT
CDR3aa: CASSLGGAGNTIYF
d_gene: -
v_gene: TRBV5-1
abundance: -
j_gene: TRBJ1-3

CDR3nt: TGTGCCAGCAGTGTGGGACAGGGGGCCGCTGCTAACTATGGCTACACCTTC
CDR3aa: CASSVGQGAAANYGYTF
d_gene: TRBD1
v_gene: TRBV25-1
abundance: -
j_gene: TRBJ1-2

CDR3nt: TGTGCCAGTAGTCCACAGGGGAGCTCCTACAATGAGCAGTTCTTC
CDR3aa: CASSPQGSSYNEQFF
d_gene: TRBD1
v_gene: TRBV19
abundance: -
j_gene: TRBJ2-1

CDR3nt: TGTGCCAGCAGTGAAGGAGGGATTAATGAAAAACTGTTTTTT
CDR3aa: CASSEGGINEKLFF
d_gene: -
v_gene: TRBV25-1
abundance: few
j_gene: TRBJ1-4

CDR3nt: TGTGCCTGGAGAACACCTACTTACACCGGGGAGCTGTTTTTT
CDR3aa: CAWRTPTYTGELFF
d_gene: -
v_gene: TRBV30
abundance: -
j_gene: TRBJ2-2

CDR3nt: TGTGCCAGCAGCCTGCCCGGGAAGAATGAGCAGTTCTTC
CDR3aa: CASSLPGKNEQFF
d_gene: -
v_gene: TRBV7-9
abundance: -
j_gene: TRBJ2-1

CDR3nt: TGTGCCAGCAGTCCGGGACAGGGCTCACCCCTCCACTTT
CDR3aa: CASSPGQGSPLHF
d_gene: TRBD1
v_gene: TRBV12-3/TRBV12-4
abundance: -
j_gene: TRBJ1-6

CDR3nt: TGTGCCAGCAGCTTGGCGGACCGGGGGGAGCAGTACTTC
CDR3aa: CASSLADRGEQYF
d_gene: -
v_gene: TRBV5-4
abundance: -
j_gene: TRBJ2-7

CDR3nt: TGTGCCAGCAGTGAAGGGCTAGCGGGAGCCACCGGGGAGCTGTTTTTT
CDR3aa: CASSEGLAGATGELFF
d_gene: TRBD2
v_gene: TRBV6-1
abundance: -
j_gene: TRBJ2-2

CDR3nt: TGTGCCAGCAGCCAAGGCTACGAGCAGTACTTC
CDR3aa: CASSQGYEQYF
d_gene: -
v_gene: TRBV3-1/TRBV3-2
abundance: -
j_gene: TRBJ2-7

CDR3nt: TGTGCCAGCAGTTTACGGTGGGAGGGCTTAACAGATACGCAGTATTTT
CDR3aa: CASSLRWEGLTDTQYF
d_gene: TRBD2
v_gene: TRBV27
abundance: -
j_gene: TRBJ2-3

CDR3nt: TGTGCCTGGAATCAAGGGGGTACAGAACTGTTTTTT
CDR3aa: CAWNQGGTELFF
d_gene: -
v_gene: TRBV30
abundance: -
j_gene: TRBJ1-4

CDR3nt: TGCAGCGTTGAAGAACAGGGTCACAGCTATGGCTACACCTTC
CDR3aa: CSVEEQGHSYGYTF
d_gene: -
v_gene: TRBV29-1
abundance: -
j_gene: TRBJ1-2

CDR3nt: TGCGCCAGCAGTCAACCTAGTATAGGGACTCCTACGAGTGAGTACTTC
CDR3aa: CASSQPSIGTPTSEYF
d_gene: -
v_gene: TRBV23-1
abundance: once
j_gene: TRBJ2-7

CDR3nt: TGTGCCAGCAGTTACGATGGGGGACAGAAGGATTTT
CDR3aa: CASSYDGGQKDF
d_gene: TRBD1
v_gene: TRBV6-2/TRBV6-3
abundance: -
j_gene: TRBJ1-3

CDR3nt: TGTGCCAGCCATACACTGGACGGAGGGAGGGAGCAGTACTTC
CDR3aa: CASHTLDGGREQYF
d_gene: -
v_gene: TRBV28
abundance: -
j_gene: TRBJ2-7

CDR3nt: TGTGCCAGCAGCCCAAGACTAGCGGGAGGGCCGGGTAATGAGCAGTTCTTC
CDR3aa: CASSPRLAGGPGNEQFF
d_gene: TRBD2
v_gene: TRBV11-2
abundance: -
j_gene: TRBJ2-1

CDR3nt: TGTGCCAGCAGCGCGGTAGCGGGGGGTTACACCGGGGAGCTGTTTTTT
CDR3aa: CASSAVAGGYTGELFF
d_gene: TRBD2
v_gene: TRBV3-1/TRBV3-2
abundance: -
j_gene: TRBJ2-2

CDR3nt: TGTGCCAGCAGCGTAGCCGGGAGTAATAGTGAGCAGTTCTTC
CDR3aa: CASSVAGSNSEQFF
d_gene: -
v_gene: TRBV9
abundance: -
j_gene: TRBJ2-1

CDR3nt: TGTGCCAGTAGTGGTTGGCAGCACACCGGGGAGCTGTTTTTT
CDR3aa: CASSGWQHTGELFF
d_gene: -
v_gene: TRBV19
abundance: -
j_gene: TRBJ2-2

CDR3nt: TGTGCCAGCAGTTTAGGGGACTCACCCTACGAGCAGTACTTC
CDR3aa: CASSLGDSPYEQYF
d_gene: -
v_gene: TRBV28
abundance: -
j_gene: TRBJ2-7

CDR3nt: TGTGCCACCAGCAGAGATCGATCAACTAGTGGGCTGCACGAGCAGTACTTC
CDR3aa: CATSRDRSTSGLHEQYF
d_gene: -
v_gene: TRBV15
abundance: -
j_gene: TRBJ2-7